What follows are 23 T cell receptor beta chains derived from one specimen sequenced in a study of CD8+ T cells in alopecia areata. Sequencing templates came from extracted RNA that was reverse transcribed into cDNA. Generated by immunoSEQ multiplex PCR, the TCRdb table keeps only in-frame clones and is missing some. The data hold about 180,000 clones, with 51% observed a single time. Treatment of the sample: oral pan-JAK inhibitor, 5-10 mg twice daily. The sample was CD8+ T cells sorted from blood, taken at roughly week 52, from a patient treated with tofacitinib. The receptors here all came from a human donor with alopecia areata.

In its sample, this clone was seen a few times. DNA for the CDR3: TGTGCCTGGAACCCCTATGGCGGCGACACGCAGTATTTT. Protein sequence: CAWNPYGGDTQYF. The rearrangement uses TRBV30 and TRBJ2-3; D not certain. CDR3 length equals 13 residues. V was clipped by 4 bases and J by 9 bases, with 17 bases between them. The V gene's germline CDR1 is GTSNPN and CDR2 SVGIG (reference sequence).

V gene TRBV7-8 combines with J gene TRBJ2-4; 13 bases fit TRBD2. V lost 5 bases and J lost 10; bases outside the gene matches: 8. The CDR3 extends over 15 amino acids. Per germline, CDR1 SGHVS and CDR2 FQNEAQ. This chain's CDR3 is CASSDPLAGGPIQYF. The CDR3 DNA reads TGTGCCAGCAGCGACCCACTAGCGGGGGGGCCGATTCAGTACTTC.

This chain connects TRBV29-1 to TRBJ1-1; D call uncertain. The germline V gene encodes CDR1 SQVTM and CDR2 ANQGSEA. The CDR3 length is 13 residues. V lost 4 bases to trimming and J lost 1 base, with 10 bases between them. The CDR3 DNA sequence: TGCAGCGTTGTTTCACTAGAGAACACTGAAGCTTTCTTT. Protein sequence: CSVVSLENTEAFF.

This chain links TRBV5-1 with TRBJ2-2; the D gene is possibly TRBD2 (5 bases). V was cut by 6 bases and J by 3 bases, with 15 bases left in between. The CDR3 has 15 residues. In germline, CDR1 is SGHRS, CDR2 YFSETQ. CDR3 protein: CASKRDLRDTGELFF. The DNA for the CDR3 is TGCGCCAGCAAGAGGGATCTTCGCGACACCGGGGAGCTGTTTTTT.

This chain connects TRBV9 to TRBJ1-5; the D is unclear. The CDR3 runs 13 residues. Germline values: CDR1 SGDLS, CDR2 YYNGEE. Trimming left V 2 bases short and J 5 bases short, with 8 bases between. The CDR3 loop reads CASSVQRYQPQHF. DNA of the CDR3: TGTGCCAGCAGCGTTCAAAGATATCAGCCCCAGCATTTT.

This clone has just one count. The V and J genes are TRBV25-1 and TRBJ2-1; TRBD2 might be the D (7 bases). V was clipped by 8 bases and J by 2 bases, with 10 bases between them. Germline V gene data show CDR1 as MGHDK and CDR2 as SYGVNS. The CDR3 length is 13 residues. CDR3 coding DNA: TGTGCCAGCCTCGGGGGGCCCTACAATGAGCAGTTCTTC. As protein: CASLGGPYNEQFF.

The V and J genes are TRBV7-6 and TRBJ2-5, with 12 positions matching TRBD2. Per the germline V gene, CDR1 is SGHVS and CDR2 is FNYEAQ. The CDR3 spans 17 residues. V dropped 5 bases and J dropped 1; count of bases not matched to a gene: 8. The CDR3 DNA is TGTGCCAGCAGCCCAGGCCCGGGACTAGCGGGCCAAGAGACCCAGTACTTC. Its translation: CASSPGPGLAGQETQYF.

The genes are TRBV10-2 and TRBJ2-7, with TRBD1 identical over 9 bases. The CDR3 spans 13 residues. Germline CDR1 reads WSHSY; CDR2 reads SAAADI. The V and J ends lost 6 bases and 4 bases, in that order; junction bases with no gene match: 4. The CDR3 DNA reads TGCGCCAGCAGAGCCGGGACAGGGTACGAGCAGTACTTC. Its protein is CASRAGTGYEQYF.

This clone was counted only a few times. This sequence joins TRBV29-1 and TRBJ2-7, with a weak D call TRBD1 (6 bases). From germline, CDR1 is SQVTM and CDR2 ANQGSEA. This CDR3 has 14 residues. With 4 bases removed from V and 1 base from J, the gap between germline ends came to 14 bases. In nucleotides, the CDR3 is TGCAGCGTTGGATGGCCGGGACAATCCTACGAGCAGTACTTC. The encoded protein is CSVGWPGQSYEQYF.

The V gene is TRBV12-5, the J gene TRBJ1-5; 7 bases are shared with TRBD1. V was pared by 5 bases and J by 6 bases, with 13 bases of the junction left unmatched. The CDR3 is 16 amino acids. The germline gives CDR1 LGHNT, CDR2 FRNRAP. The CDR3 reads CASGLYGQVRLQPQHF. The CDR3 nucleotides are TGTGCTAGTGGTCTATACGGACAGGTCCGGCTTCAGCCCCAGCATTTT. Full variable domain (remainder filled in from reference TRBV12-5 and TRBJ1-5): DARVTQTPRHKVTEMGQEVTMRCQPILGHNTVFWYRQTMMQGLELLAYFRNRAPLDDSGMPKDRFSAEMPDATLATLKIQPSEPRDSAVYFCASGLYGQVRLQPQHFGDGTRLSIL.

This clone was detected only a few times. V is TRBV4-3 and J is TRBJ2-7; the match to TRBD2 covers 10 bases. The V and J ends lost 0 bases and 4 bases, in that order; junction bases with no gene match: 9. Germline V gene sequence: CDR1 LGHNA, CDR2 YSLEER. CDR3 length: 17 amino acids. The CDR3 reads CASSQDWGLAGAYEQYF. In nucleotides, the CDR3 is TGCGCCAGCAGCCAAGATTGGGGGCTAGCGGGAGCATACGAGCAGTACTTC.

This clone was observed once. The rearrangement joins TRBV5-6 to TRBJ2-7; D is unclear. CDR1 and CDR2 (germline): SGHDT, YYEEEE. V gave up 0 bases and J gave up 2 bases, with 9 bases separating them. The CDR3 is made up of 14 amino acids. The CDR3 nucleotides are TGTGCCAGCAGCTTGGCCGGCGTAGCCTACGAGCAGTACTTC. Translating gives CASSLAGVAYEQYF.

V usage is TRBV11-2 and J usage is TRBJ1-5; a possible D gene is TRBD1 (5 bases). The V end was cut by 1 base, the J end by 6 bases, with 10 bases between. Germline CDR1 is SGHAT and CDR2 is FQNNGV. The CDR3 is 14 residues long. CDR3 in amino acids: CASSLVQVGQPQHF. The CDR3 DNA is TGTGCCAGCAGCTTAGTACAGGTTGGTCAGCCCCAGCATTTT.

This clone occurred a few times. CDR3 DNA: TGTGCCAGTAGTTTTGTGTCTCAGCCCCAGCATTTT. Amino acid sequence: CASSFVSQPQHF. V and J are TRBV19 and TRBJ1-5; D is unresolved. Germline-derived CDR1 and CDR2 are LNHDA and SQIVND (reference sequence). V was trimmed by 5 bases and J by 6 bases, leaving 8 bases between them. The CDR3 sequence is 12 residues long.

The chain has TRBV6-1 and TRBJ1-6; TRBD1 matches 9 bases. Germline CDR1 and CDR2: MNHNS and SASEGT. The CDR3 is made up of 14 amino acids. V shed 8 bases and J 7 bases; nucleotides not matched to a gene: 6. CDR3 sequence reads: CASLTGGENSPLHF. The CDR3 region has the DNA TGTGCCAGCCTGACAGGGGGAGAGAATTCACCCCTCCACTTT.

This clone has more than one count but fewer than ten. V gene TRBV27 combines with J gene TRBJ1-2, with TRBD1 matching 7 bases. V dropped 6 bases and J dropped 6; count of bases not matched to a gene: 10. The CDR3 loop spans 14 amino acids. Looked up from germline, CDR1 is MNHEY and CDR2 is SMNVEV (reference sequence). The CDR3 is CASSLHDREDGYTF. The CDR3 DNA reads TGTGCCAGCAGCCTTCATGACAGGGAGGATGGCTACACCTTC.

CDR3 sequence: CASSLYGELNSGNTIYF. DNA for the CDR3: TGTGCCAGCAGTTTATACGGGGAGTTGAACTCTGGAAACACCATATATTTT. The genes are TRBV27 and TRBJ1-3; D call uncertain. The CDR3 contains 17 residues. The V end lost 1 base, the J end lost 0 bases, and 13 bases lay between the germline ends. Per germline, CDR1 MNHEY and CDR2 SMNVEV (reference sequence).

This clone has ten or more counts. A much bigger clone sits one base away, suggesting this may be a read error. In nucleotides, the CDR3 is TGTGCCAGCAGTGGGACAGGGGGCACAGATACGCAGTATTTT. It translates to CASSGTGGTDTQYF. J is TRBJ2-3 and V is TRBV6-4; TRBD1 matches at 9 bases. Unmatched junction bases numbered 0, after V lost 4 bases and J lost 1 base. The CDR3 is made up of 14 amino acids. Germline CDR1 reads MRHNA; CDR2 reads SNTAGT.

The V and J genes are TRBV5-6 and TRBJ2-3; 12 nucleotides line up with TRBD2. Germline CDR1 is SGHDT and CDR2 is YYEEEE. CDR3 length: 17 residues. Unmatched junction bases numbered 10, after V lost 4 bases and J lost 4 bases. In nucleotides, the CDR3 is TGTGCCAGCAGCCCGGCGACTAGCGGGGGCGTCGCAGATACGCAGTATTTT. This sequence encodes CASSPATSGGVADTQYF.

The chain employs TRBV11-2 and TRBJ2-3, with 14 bases aligning to TRBD2. V shed 5 bases and J 7 bases; nucleotides not matched to a gene: 5. Germline-derived CDR1 and CDR2 are SGHAT and FQNNGV. This CDR3 region has 15 residues. The CDR3, as DNA: TGTGCCAGCAGCCAGACTAGCGGGGGGGCCTATACGCAGTATTTT. It encodes CASSQTSGGAYTQYF. The whole variable domain, remainder taken from reference TRBV11-2 and TRBJ2-3, is EAGVAQSPRYKIIEKRQSVAFWCNPISGHATLYWYQQILGQGPKLLIQFQNNGVVDDSQLPKDRFSAERLKGVDSTLKIQPAKLEDSAVYLCASSQTSGGAYTQYFGPGTRLTVL.

The chain has TRBV2 and TRBJ2-2; 9 bases map to TRBD2. V lost 6 bases and J lost 9; bases outside the gene matches: 8. Germline CDR1 SNHLY, CDR2 FYNNEI. The CDR3 spans 14 residues. The CDR3 DNA reads as TGTGCCAGCAGGAGTCGGACTAGCGAAAGGGAGCTGTTTTTT. It translates to CASRSRTSERELFF.

Many counts were recorded for this clone. J is TRBJ2-7 and V is TRBV7-9, with D perhaps TRBD2 (5 bases). Trimming took off 7 bases at V and 7 bases at J, with 17 bases between the two ends. Germline loops: CDR1 SEHNR, CDR2 FQNEAQ (reference sequence). The length of the CDR3 is 13 residues. CDR3 sequence reads: CASTARAEGEQYF. The DNA for the CDR3 is TGTGCCAGCACCGCACGGGCAGAGGGAGAGCAGTACTTC.

A few counts support this clone. The chain has TRBV29-1 and TRBJ2-7; D call uncertain. Germline V CDR1 and CDR2: SQVTM, ANQGSEA. The ends were cut back, 4 bases at V and 2 bases at J, with 9 bases in the middle. The CDR3 consists of 12 residues. The CDR3 DNA sequence: TGCAGCGTTGCCACTGACGCCTACGAGCAGTACTTC. As protein: CSVATDAYEQYF.